This passage covers 25 T cell receptor beta chains from one sample sequenced in a study of control samples from healthy donors and cancer patients. Assay: immunoSEQ multiplex PCR; the TCRdb copy retains only in-frame clones and omits some. This table has about 150,000 clones, approximately 93% appearing once. Sequenced: blood. The origin of the receptors is a man aged 18-30 years in good health.

The gene calls are TRBV25-1 and TRBJ2-1, with TRBD2 identical over 8 bases. After removal of 7 bases from V and 3 bases from J, the junction contained 8 bases not matched to a gene. The CDR3 is 15 amino acids. CDR1 MGHDK and CDR2 SYGVNS come from the germline V gene. The CDR3 sequence is CASISPAGDYNEQFF. The CDR3 DNA sequence: TGTGCCAGCATTTCGCCAGCGGGGGACTACAATGAGCAGTTCTTC. Drawing the rest from reference TRBV25-1 and TRBJ2-1, the complete variable domain is EADIYQTPRYLVIGTGKKITLECSQTMGHDKMYWYQQDPGMELHLIHYSYGVNSTEKGDLSSESTVSRIRTEHFPLTLESARPSHTSQYLCASISPAGDYNEQFFGPGTRLTVL.

The chain recombines TRBV9 with TRBJ2-3; D is undetermined. CDR3 length: 14 residues. Germline V gives CDR1 SGDLS, CDR2 YYNGEE. V was trimmed by 4 bases and J by 3 bases, leaving 12 bases between them. The CDR3 spells CASSPHVRTDTQYF. The CDR3 DNA reads TGTGCCAGCAGCCCACACGTGCGGACAGATACGCAGTATTTT.

The chain uses TRBV5-1 and TRBJ2-2; TRBD1 agrees at 8 bases. Germline V gene lookup returns CDR1 SGHRS and CDR2 YFSETQ. This CDR3 is built from 15 residues. V was clipped by 4 bases and J by 2 bases; unmatched bases: 4. CDR3 residues: CASSAGQANTGELFF. The CDR3 region has the DNA TGCGCCAGCAGCGCGGGACAGGCCAACACCGGGGAGCTGTTTTTT.

The rearrangement joins TRBV2 to TRBJ1-5, with 9 bases aligning to TRBD1. The CDR3 has 17 amino acids. Germline CDR1 reads SNHLY; CDR2 reads FYNNEI. V lost 4 bases and J lost 0; bases outside the gene matches: 7. This CDR3 is CASSADRGPNSNQPQHF. Written as DNA, the CDR3 is TGTGCCAGCAGTGCGGACAGGGGCCCAAATAGCAATCAGCCCCAGCATTTT.

This chain links TRBV2 with TRBJ2-1; 9 nucleotides match TRBD1. CDR1 and CDR2 (germline): SNHLY, FYNNEI. The CDR3 contains 15 residues. Trimming took 8 bases from V and 3 from J; bases not matched to a gene: 8. CDR3 bases: TGTGCCAGCGCCAGGGGACAGGGAGACTACAATGAGCAGTTCTTC. It specifies CASARGQGDYNEQFF. Full variable domain (rest looked up from reference TRBV2 and TRBJ2-1): EPEVTQTPSHQVTQMGQEVILRCVPISNHLYFYWYRQILGQKVEFLVSFYNNEISEKSEIFDDQFSVERPDGSNFTLKIRSTKLEDSAMYFCASARGQGDYNEQFFGPGTRLTVL.

This clone was seen only a few times. The gene calls are TRBV5-1 and TRBJ1-1; 8 bases line up with TRBD1. J lost 4 bases, V lost 2 bases, and 10 bases had no gene match. The CDR3 is 16 amino acids. Germline loops: CDR1 SGHRS, CDR2 YFSETQ. The CDR3 here is CASSFWQGATGTEAFF. The CDR3 DNA is TGCGCCAGCAGCTTTTGGCAGGGGGCTACGGGCACTGAAGCTTTCTTT.

The gene calls are TRBV20-1 and TRBJ1-5, with TRBD1 as a possible D gene (6 bases). Trimming cost V 3 bases and J 0 bases, with 15 bases left between them. The CDR3 runs 16 residues. From germline, CDR1 is DFQATT and CDR2 SNEGSKA (reference sequence). This chain's CDR3 is CSASTSTGYSNQPQHF. The CDR3 nucleotides are TGCAGTGCTAGTACATCGACAGGTTATAGCAATCAGCCCCAGCATTTT.

This clone was picked up one time. The chain joins TRBV3-1 (or the pseudogene TRBV3-2) to TRBJ2-1, with a tentative D call TRBD2 (5 bases). Per the germline V gene, CDR1 is LGHDT and CDR2 is YNNKEL (reference sequence). The V gene lost 0 bases and the J gene lost 3 bases, with 12 bases spanning the gap. This CDR3 has 16 amino acids. CDR3 residues: CASSQDGERLYNEQFF. In DNA form, the CDR3 reads TGTGCCAGCAGCCAAGATGGGGAGCGGCTCTACAATGAGCAGTTCTTC.

This rearrangement joins TRBV4-1 to TRBJ2-7; no clear D. V lost 4 bases and J lost 3, with 16 bases in between. Germline CDR1 and CDR2: MGHRA and YSYEKL. The CDR3 runs 15 residues. The CDR3 DNA reads TGCGCCAGCAGCCTCCGCCCAGATAAGTTCTACGAGCAGTACTTC. This gives the protein CASSLRPDKFYEQYF.

The CDR3 loop is CASSPDRGVGYGYTF. CDR3 nucleotides: TGTGCCAGCTCACCAGACAGGGGAGTTGGCTATGGCTACACCTTC. V and J are TRBV18 and TRBJ1-2, with 8 positions matching TRBD1. CDR3 length: 15 residues. Trimming took 2 bases from V and 4 from J; bases not matched to a gene: 6. Germline V gene sequence: CDR1 KGHSH, CDR2 LQKENI.

V gene TRBV6-6 combines with J gene TRBJ2-7; either TRBD1 or TRBD2 may fit D (5 bases each). Trimming left V 3 bases short and J 2 bases short, with 17 bases between. From germline, CDR1 is MNHNY and CDR2 SVGAGI (reference sequence). The CDR3 is 16 residues long. The CDR3, as DNA: TGTGCCAGCAGTTATTCCTGGTTAGGGACCACCTACGAGCAGTACTTC. Its protein product is CASSYSWLGTTYEQYF.

This chain links TRBV9 with TRBJ2-1, with D possibly TRBD2 on 6 matching bases. The V end was cut by 4 bases, the J end by 1 base, with 18 bases between. This CDR3 is built from 17 residues. The germline CDR1 and CDR2 sequences are SGDLS and YYNGEE. Here the CDR3 DNA reads TGTGCCAGCAGCCCTCGTCGGGGGATCGAATCCTACAATGAGCAGTTCTTC. Protein: CASSPRRGIESYNEQFF. The whole variable domain, remainder taken from reference TRBV9 and TRBJ2-1, is DSGVTQTPKHLITATGQRVTLRCSPRSGDLSVYWYQQSLDQGLQFLIQYYNGEERAKGNILERFSAQQFPDLHSELNLSSLELGDSALYFCASSPRRGIESYNEQFFGPGTRLTVL.

The count of this clone is one. The chain has TRBV28 and TRBJ2-6, with 11 bases lining up with TRBD1. CDR1 MDHEN and CDR2 SYDVKM come from the germline V gene. With 6 bases clipped from V and 2 bases from J, the junction kept 15 bases outside the gene matches. The CDR3 totals 20 residues. The DNA for the CDR3 is TGTGCCAGCAGACTTATACCGGGACAGGGGGGTCCCACTGGGGCCAACGTCCTGACTTTC. Translation gives CASRLIPGQGGPTGANVLTF.

V gene TRBV3-1 (or the pseudogene TRBV3-2) combines with J gene TRBJ2-5, with 7 bases aligning to TRBD1. Germline-derived CDR1 and CDR2 are LGHDT and YNNKEL (reference sequence). V trimming: 8 bases; J trimming: 3 bases; junction bases outside the gene matches: 9. This CDR3 comprises 14 residues. The DNA of the CDR3 is TGTGCCAGCTCACCTATCGGACAGGAAGAGACCCAGTACTTC. Amino acids: CASSPIGQEETQYF.

The rearrangement uses TRBV29-1 and TRBJ1-2; 7 nucleotides agree with TRBD1. Germline V gene data show CDR1 as SQVTM and CDR2 as ANQGSEA. Trimming at V came to 6 bases and at J to 2 bases, leaving 6 bases not matched to a gene. This CDR3 contains 13 residues. CDR3 bases: TGCAGCGTCCCCTCGACAGGGAACTATGGCTACACCTTC. This codes for CSVPSTGNYGYTF. Supplemented by reference TRBV29-1 and TRBJ1-2, the full variable domain reads SAVISQKPSRDICQRGTSLTIQCQVDSQVTMMFWYRQQPGQSLTLIATANQGSEATYESGFVIDKFPISRPNLTFSTLTVSNMSPEDSSIYLCSVPSTGNYGYTFGSGTRLTVV.

This chain links TRBV11-2 with TRBJ2-3; the D gene could be TRBD1 or TRBD2 (5 bases each). The CDR3 runs to 14 residues. Trimming took 5 bases from V and 2 from J, leaving 11 bases between them. In germline, CDR1 is SGHAT, CDR2 FQNNGV. The CDR3 sequence is CASSVRGATDTQYF. In nucleotides, the CDR3 is TGTGCCAGCAGCGTTAGAGGGGCCACAGATACGCAGTATTTT.

This chain uses TRBV25-1 with TRBJ2-1, with 8 bases identical to TRBD2. CDR3 length equals 16 residues. The J segment lost 2 bases and the V segment lost 4 bases, leaving 7 bases of the junction unmatched. Germline V gene data show CDR1 as MGHDK and CDR2 as SYGVNS. CDR3 nucleotides: TGTGCCAGCAGTGTTTTTAGCGGGACCCCCTACAATGAGCAGTTCTTC. It yields the protein CASSVFSGTPYNEQFF. Drawing the rest from reference TRBV25-1 and TRBJ2-1, the complete variable domain is EADIYQTPRYLVIGTGKKITLECSQTMGHDKMYWYQQDPGMELHLIHYSYGVNSTEKGDLSSESTVSRIRTEHFPLTLESARPSHTSQYLCASSVFSGTPYNEQFFGPGTRLTVL.

The J gene is TRBJ1-1, the V gene TRBV27; D is unresolved. CDR3 length equals 14 residues. Trimming left V 3 bases short and J 5 bases short, with 13 bases between. The V gene's germline CDR1 is MNHEY and CDR2 SMNVEV (reference sequence). The CDR3, as DNA: TGTGCCAGCAGTTTTCGGGGAATTGGGACTGAAGCTTTCTTT. It encodes CASSFRGIGTEAFF.

This rearrangement joins TRBV9 to TRBJ2-7; D is unclear. V shed 0 bases and J shed 6 bases, with 13 bases lying between them. The CDR3 totals 14 residues. Germline V CDR1 and CDR2: SGDLS, YYNGEE. CDR3 residues: CASSVGKGFVEQYF. CDR3 coding DNA: TGTGCCAGCAGCGTAGGGAAAGGGTTCGTCGAGCAGTACTTC.

This chain joins TRBV30 and TRBJ2-5; tentative D call: TRBD2 (5 bases). The germline V and J ends were trimmed by 0 bases and 7 bases, with 9 bases remaining between them. Looked up from germline, CDR1 is GTSNPN and CDR2 is SVGIG (reference sequence). The CDR3 runs 12 residues. The CDR3 protein is CAWSVIEGTQYF. CDR3 bases: TGTGCCTGGAGTGTCATTGAGGGGACCCAGTACTTC. Full variable domain (outside the CDR3, taken from reference TRBV30 and TRBJ2-5): SQTIHQWPATLVQPVGSPLSLECTVEGTSNPNLYWYRQAAGRGLQLLFYSVGIGQISSEVPQNLSASRPQDRQFILSSKKLLLSDSGFYLCAWSVIEGTQYFGPGTRLLVL.

The rearrangement joins TRBV4-3 to TRBJ1-4; 8 bases fit TRBD1. This CDR3 has 16 residues. V was clipped by 4 bases and J by 3 bases; unmatched bases: 7. Germline CDR1 reads LGHNA; CDR2 reads YSLEER. The CDR3 DNA follows: TGCGCCAGCAGCCCAGAAGTGACAGGGGCTAATGAAAAACTGTTTTTT. Protein product: CASSPEVTGANEKLFF.

To note about this clone: Within the sample, other DNA sequences also encode this same CDR3. The chain links TRBV13 to TRBJ2-7, with D perhaps TRBD2 (6 bases). The CDR3 extends over 15 amino acids. Germline assignment: CDR1 PRHDT and CDR2 FYEKMQ (reference sequence). The ends were cut back, 5 bases at V and 3 bases at J, with 17 bases in the middle. Written as DNA, the CDR3 is TGTGCCAGCAGCCTAGCCGGGGGTCGGGGCTACGAGCAGTACTTC. Translating gives CASSLAGGRGYEQYF.

The chain carries TRBV11-2 and TRBJ2-7, with 8 bases identical to TRBD2. The CDR3 contains 15 residues. The J segment lost 0 bases and the V segment lost 5 bases, leaving 6 bases of the junction unmatched. The V gene's germline CDR1 is SGHAT and CDR2 FQNNGV. This CDR3 is CASSLIRGGSYEQYF. The CDR3, as DNA: TGTGCCAGCAGCCTAATCCGGGGGGGCTCCTACGAGCAGTACTTC.

The CDR3 region has the DNA TGTGCCAGCAGCTTGGGGCGTAACACAGATACGCAGTATTTT. It is translated as CASSLGRNTDTQYF. The chain has TRBV7-3 and TRBJ2-3; a possible D gene is TRBD1 (5 bases). This CDR3 spans 14 amino acids. Trimming shortened V by 3 bases and J by 2 bases, and 9 bases separated the two germline ends. CDR1 is SGHTA, CDR2 FQGTGA, per germline.

V and J are TRBV3-1 (or the pseudogene TRBV3-2) and TRBJ2-1; the D is unclear. V was clipped by 1 base and J by 5 bases, with 12 bases between them. From germline, CDR1 is LGHDT and CDR2 YNNKEL (reference sequence). This CDR3 contains 15 residues. The CDR3 coding sequence is TGTGCCAGCAGCCAAGCAATAGTGAGGAACAATGAGCAGTTCTTC. This encodes CASSQAIVRNNEQFF.